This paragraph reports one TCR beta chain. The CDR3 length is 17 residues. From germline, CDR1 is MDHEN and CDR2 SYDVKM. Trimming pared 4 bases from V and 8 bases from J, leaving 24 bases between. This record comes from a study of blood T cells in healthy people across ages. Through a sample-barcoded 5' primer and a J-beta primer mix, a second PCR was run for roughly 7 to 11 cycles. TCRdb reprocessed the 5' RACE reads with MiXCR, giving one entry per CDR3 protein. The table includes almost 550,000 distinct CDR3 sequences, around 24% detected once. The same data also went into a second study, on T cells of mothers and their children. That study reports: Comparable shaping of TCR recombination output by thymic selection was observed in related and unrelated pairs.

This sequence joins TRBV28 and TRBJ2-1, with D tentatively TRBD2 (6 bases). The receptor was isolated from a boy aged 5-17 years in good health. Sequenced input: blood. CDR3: CASSSYPGTGGSHEQFF. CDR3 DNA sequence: TGTGCCAGCAGTTCGTACCCCGGGACTGGGGGTAGCCATGAGCAGTTCTTC.